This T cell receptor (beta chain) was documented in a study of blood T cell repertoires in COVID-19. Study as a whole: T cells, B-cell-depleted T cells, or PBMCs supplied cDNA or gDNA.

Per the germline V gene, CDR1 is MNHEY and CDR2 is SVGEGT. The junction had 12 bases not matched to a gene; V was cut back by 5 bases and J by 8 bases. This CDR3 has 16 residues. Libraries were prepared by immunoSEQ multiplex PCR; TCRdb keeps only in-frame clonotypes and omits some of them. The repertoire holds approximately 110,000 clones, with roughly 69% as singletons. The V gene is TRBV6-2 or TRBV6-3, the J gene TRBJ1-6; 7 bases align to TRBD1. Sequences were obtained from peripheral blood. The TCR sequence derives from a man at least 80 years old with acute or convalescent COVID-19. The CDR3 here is CASSDQQGKADSPLHF. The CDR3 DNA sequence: TGTGCCAGCAGTGACCAACAGGGGAAAGCCGATTCACCCCTCCACTTT.